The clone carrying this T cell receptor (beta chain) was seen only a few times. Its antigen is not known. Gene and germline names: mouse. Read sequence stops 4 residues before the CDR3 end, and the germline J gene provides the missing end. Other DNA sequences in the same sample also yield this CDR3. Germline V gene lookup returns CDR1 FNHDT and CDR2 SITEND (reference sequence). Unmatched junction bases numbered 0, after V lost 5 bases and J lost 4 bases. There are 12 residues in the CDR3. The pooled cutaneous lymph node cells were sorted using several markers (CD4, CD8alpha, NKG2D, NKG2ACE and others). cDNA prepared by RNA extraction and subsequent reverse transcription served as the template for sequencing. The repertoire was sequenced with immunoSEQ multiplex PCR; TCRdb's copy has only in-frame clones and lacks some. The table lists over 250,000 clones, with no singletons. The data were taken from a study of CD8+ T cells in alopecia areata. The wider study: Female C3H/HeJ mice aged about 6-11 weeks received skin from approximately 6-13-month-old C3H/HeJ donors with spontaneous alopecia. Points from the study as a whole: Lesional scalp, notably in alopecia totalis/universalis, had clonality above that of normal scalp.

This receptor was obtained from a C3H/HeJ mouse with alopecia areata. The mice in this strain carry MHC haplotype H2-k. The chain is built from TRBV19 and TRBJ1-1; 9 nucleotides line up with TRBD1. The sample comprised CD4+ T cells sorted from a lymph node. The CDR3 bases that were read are TGTGCCAGCAGGGACAGGGGCACA. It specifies CASRDRGT. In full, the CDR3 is CASRDRGTEVFF.